The 28 T cell receptor beta chains given below trace back to one sample, sequenced in a study of shared T cell receptors in the human thymus. TCRdb keeps only in-frame clones here, not all; method: immunoSEQ multiplex PCR. This table has roughly 700,000 clones, 88% appearing once. The sample was also linked to a second study, of human thymus T cells.

Sequencing was done on a sample of thymocytes. These TCRs come from a boy under two years old with a congenital heart defect.

The chain combines TRBV5-1 with TRBJ2-5, with TRBD2 identical over 8 bases. Germline V gene data show CDR1 as SGHRS and CDR2 as YFSETQ. The CDR3 spans 15 residues. Trimming removed 4 bases from V and 5 bases from J; junction bases left unmatched: 10. The CDR3 here is CASSPGATSVETQYF. For the CDR3, the DNA is TGCGCCAGCAGCCCAGGGGCGACTAGCGTGGAGACCCAGTACTTC.

The V call is TRBV27, the J call TRBJ2-7, with 9 bases that match TRBD2. Germline CDR1 MNHEY, CDR2 SMNVEV (reference sequence). Germline trimming cut 5 bases from V and 4 bases from J; bases unmatched to any gene: 12. The CDR3 length is 16 residues. This chain's CDR3 is CASSPPRVAGAYEQYF. The DNA of the CDR3 is TGTGCCAGCAGTCCCCCTCGTGTAGCGGGAGCATACGAGCAGTACTTC.

The genes are TRBV4-1 and TRBJ2-1, with 7 bases that match TRBD2. Looked up from germline, CDR1 is MGHRA and CDR2 is YSYEKL. This CDR3 region has 16 residues. V shed 2 bases, J shed 0 bases, and the junction held 4 bases outside the gene matches. CDR3 region: CASSQPLAPSYNEQFF. CDR3 coding DNA: TGCGCCAGCAGCCAACCACTAGCGCCCTCCTACAATGAGCAGTTCTTC.

The CDR3 nucleotides are TGCAGCGTTGCCATGACAGGCTTGAACACTGAAGCTTTCTTT. This encodes CSVAMTGLNTEAFF. The gene calls are TRBV29-1 and TRBJ1-1; maybe TRBD1 (6 bases). Germline CDR1 is SQVTM and CDR2 is ANQGSEA. There are 14 residues in the CDR3. V lost 4 bases, J lost 0 bases, and 12 bases lay in between. Supplemented by reference TRBV29-1 and TRBJ1-1, the full variable domain reads SAVISQKPSRDICQRGTSLTIQCQVDSQVTMMFWYRQQPGQSLTLIATANQGSEATYESGFVIDKFPISRPNLTFSTLTVSNMSPEDSSIYLCSVAMTGLNTEAFFGQGTRLTVV.

The CDR3 loop is CASSAGQVNQPQHF. The CDR3 DNA reads TGTGCCAGCAGTGCGGGGCAGGTCAATCAGCCCCAGCATTTT. The chain links TRBV9 to TRBJ1-5; perhaps TRBD1 as D (5 bases). In germline, CDR1 is SGDLS, CDR2 YYNGEE. V was shortened by 5 bases and J by 3 bases, with 12 bases between the two germline ends. CDR3 length: 14 amino acids.

The gene calls are TRBV11-3 and TRBJ2-7; perhaps TRBD2 as D (5 bases). The germline gives CDR1 SGHNT, CDR2 YENEEA. The CDR3 is 14 residues long. Trimming left V 3 bases short and J 3 bases short, with 12 bases between. The chain's CDR3 is CASSFEGISYEQYF. The CDR3 coding sequence is TGTGCCAGCAGCTTCGAGGGTATAAGCTACGAGCAGTACTTC. The full variable domain, completed using reference TRBV11-3 and TRBJ2-7, is EAGVVQSPRYKIIEKKQPVAFWCNPISGHNTLYWYLQNLGQGPELLIRYENEEAVDDSQLPKDRFSAERLKGVDSTLKIQPAELGDSAVYLCASSFEGISYEQYFGPGTRLTVT.

V and J are TRBV2 and TRBJ1-1; 7 bases agree with TRBD1. The CDR3 is 17 amino acids. The V and J ends lost 3 bases and 6 bases, in that order; junction bases with no gene match: 16. Per germline, CDR1 SNHLY and CDR2 FYNNEI. The CDR3 protein is CASSDGPRDRPRAEAFF. The DNA of the CDR3 is TGTGCCAGCAGTGATGGCCCCCGGGACAGACCCCGGGCTGAAGCTTTCTTT.

This chain connects TRBV19 to TRBJ2-5; D remains ambiguous. Trimming took off 4 bases at V and 2 bases at J, with 11 bases between the two ends. Germline V CDR1 and CDR2: LNHDA, SQIVND (reference sequence). The CDR3 covers 14 residues. The DNA of the CDR3 is TGTGCCAGTAGTAACGGCGGCCAGCAAGAGACCCAGTACTTC. As protein: CASSNGGQQETQYF.

The J gene is TRBJ2-1, the V gene TRBV7-9; perhaps TRBD2 as D (6 bases). The CDR3 loop spans 16 amino acids. Germline CDR1 SEHNR, CDR2 FQNEAQ (reference sequence). Trimming cost V 3 bases and J 8 bases, with 20 bases left between them. The CDR3 coding sequence is TGTGCCAGCAGCTTCAGTAGCGGCGGGGCTGGCGATGAGCAGTTCTTC. Translation: CASSFSSGGAGDEQFF.

DNA of the CDR3: TGTGCCAGCAGTTTGGGACAGAACTCTGGAAACACCATATATTTT. This gives the protein CASSLGQNSGNTIYF. V usage is TRBV27 and J usage is TRBJ1-3, with 7 bases matching TRBD1. With V trimmed by 3 bases and J by 0 bases, 2 bases remained unmatched. The CDR3 runs to 15 residues. Germline V lookup: CDR1 MNHEY, CDR2 SMNVEV (reference sequence).

The rearrangement uses TRBV27 and TRBJ2-6; no definite D call. Germline CDR1 is MNHEY and CDR2 is SMNVEV (reference sequence). The CDR3 covers 15 residues. Between the trimmed V and J ends, which lost 2 bases and 2 bases, there was a span of 7 bases. The CDR3 bases are TGTGCCAGCAGTTTAGTGGCCCCTGGGGCCAACGTCCTGACTTTC. Translating it yields CASSLVAPGANVLTF.

The chain joins TRBV19 to TRBJ1-3; unclear D gene. The germline V gene encodes CDR1 LNHDA and CDR2 SQIVND (reference sequence). The V end lost 3 bases, the J end lost 0 bases, and 18 bases lay between the germline ends. CDR3 length: 18 amino acids. The CDR3 bases are TGTGCCAGTAGTATGAGGGTGCGGGCCGATTCCTCTGGAAACACCATATATTTT. Amino acid sequence: CASSMRVRADSSGNTIYF.

V is TRBV4-3 and J is TRBJ2-1; 9 nucleotides match TRBD2. The germline CDR1 and CDR2 sequences are LGHNA and YSLEER. V lost 4 bases and J lost 4; bases outside the gene matches: 20. CDR3 length: 20 amino acids. CDR3 region: CASSPHFRANGTSWYNEQFF. For the CDR3, the DNA is TGCGCCAGCAGCCCCCACTTTCGGGCCAATGGGACTAGCTGGTACAATGAGCAGTTCTTC.

This clone was recorded once. This chain connects TRBV7-2 to TRBJ1-2, with D possibly being TRBD1 (5 bases). V lost 1 base and J 2 bases, leaving 8 bases between the germline ends. The CDR3 runs 14 residues. Germline CDR1 and CDR2: SGHTA and FQGNSA. The CDR3 spells CASSLVKGNYGYTF. The CDR3 DNA follows: TGTGCCAGCAGCTTAGTGAAGGGGAACTATGGCTACACCTTC.

The chain carries TRBV11-2 and TRBJ1-1; TRBD1 is a possible D gene (6 bases). The CDR3 loop spans 16 amino acids. The germline V gene encodes CDR1 SGHAT and CDR2 FQNNGV. Trimming cost V 1 base and J 0 bases, with 12 bases left between them. The CDR3 sequence is CASSLGQASLNTEAFF. CDR3 DNA: TGTGCCAGCAGCTTAGGACAGGCGTCTCTGAACACTGAAGCTTTCTTT.

This clone came up once. The chain recombines TRBV6-1 with TRBJ2-7; D not resolved. CDR3 size: 16 residues. CDR1 is MNHNS, CDR2 SASEGT, per germline. Trimming took off 3 bases at V and 2 bases at J, with 17 bases between the two ends. CDR3 nucleotide sequence: TGTGCCAGCAGTGATACCCGACTTGATACTCCCTACGAGCAGTACTTC. Protein: CASSDTRLDTPYEQYF.

The V gene is TRBV29-1, the J gene TRBJ2-1, with D possibly being TRBD1 (5 bases). CDR3 size: 14 residues. Trimming took 0 bases from V and 1 from J, leaving 7 bases between them. The germline CDR1 and CDR2 sequences are SQVTM and ANQGSEA. Written as DNA, the CDR3 is TGCAGCGTTGAAGAACAGGAATCCTACAATGAGCAGTTCTTC. It translates to CSVEEQESYNEQFF.

This chain joins TRBV6-5 and TRBJ2-3, with D perhaps matching TRBD1 (5 bases). The V gene's germline CDR1 is MNHEY and CDR2 SVGAGI. The germline V and J ends were trimmed by 2 bases and 3 bases, with 15 bases remaining between them. The CDR3 contains 16 residues. The CDR3 coding sequence is TGTGCCAGCAGTTACCGTGACTCCCCAGGGACAGATACGCAGTATTTT. Amino acid sequence: CASSYRDSPGTDTQYF.

The rearrangement uses TRBV14 and TRBJ2-7, with TRBD1 matching over 9 bases. The V gene end was trimmed by 4 bases and the J gene end by 2 bases; junction bases not matched to a gene: 9. Germline CDR1 reads SGHDN; CDR2 reads FVKESK. This CDR3 is 16 amino acids long. CDR3 loop: CASSRKMGQGPYEQYF. The CDR3 bases are TGTGCCAGCAGCCGAAAAATGGGACAGGGTCCCTACGAGCAGTACTTC.

V and J are TRBV5-6 and TRBJ2-5; 12 bases agree with TRBD2. Trimming removed 5 bases from V and 5 bases from J; junction bases left unmatched: 7. Germline-derived CDR1 and CDR2 are SGHDT and YYEEEE. The CDR3 sequence is 15 residues long. CDR3 sequence (DNA): TGTGCCAGCAGGCCGACTAGCGGGAGCTGGGAGACCCAGTACTTC. It codes for CASRPTSGSWETQYF.

The V call is TRBV4-1, the J call TRBJ2-5; 9 positions agree with TRBD1. V shed 0 bases and J 2 bases; nucleotides not matched to a gene: 13. The germline V gene encodes CDR1 MGHRA and CDR2 YSYEKL. This CDR3 is 19 amino acids long. Here the CDR3 reads CASSQDWGQGQRVQETQYF. The CDR3 coding sequence is TGCGCCAGCAGCCAAGATTGGGGACAGGGTCAGCGGGTACAAGAGACCCAGTACTTC.

The J gene is TRBJ2-7, the V gene TRBV7-2, with unresolved D. The CDR3 length is 16 residues. The germline V gene has CDR1 SGHTA and CDR2 FQGNSA. V lost 1 base and J 3 bases, leaving 16 bases between the germline ends. CDR3: CASSLEYSGLFYEQYF. In DNA, the CDR3 is TGTGCCAGCAGCTTAGAGTACAGTGGGTTGTTCTACGAGCAGTACTTC.

V gene TRBV27 combines with J gene TRBJ1-5; D gene unclear. This CDR3 comprises 11 residues. Germline CDR1 is MNHEY and CDR2 is SMNVEV (reference sequence). Trimming pared 8 bases from V and 6 bases from J, leaving 8 bases between. In DNA form, the CDR3 reads TGTGCCAGCCAGGTCAGTCAGCCCCAGCATTTT. This encodes CASQVSQPQHF.

This clone was seen just once. The chain carries TRBV5-6 and TRBJ1-3, with D perhaps TRBD1 (5 bases). The length of the CDR3 is 15 residues. Per the germline V gene, CDR1 is SGHDT and CDR2 is YYEEEE. V was pared by 4 bases and J by 7 bases, with 18 bases between. CDR3: CASSATGTGGNTIYF. In DNA, the CDR3 is TGTGCCAGCAGCGCGACCGGGACTGGGGGGAACACCATATATTTT.

The V gene is TRBV4-1, the J gene TRBJ2-7, with a weak D call TRBD2 (5 bases). CDR3 size: 15 residues. The V end was cut by 3 bases, the J end by 6 bases, with 18 bases between. The V gene's germline CDR1 is MGHRA and CDR2 YSYEKL. The CDR3 is CASSQITSRGGEQYF. The CDR3 nucleotides read TGCGCCAGCAGCCAGATCACTAGTAGAGGAGGCGAGCAGTACTTC.

The chain couples TRBV5-6 to TRBJ2-3, with 9 bases that match TRBD1. CDR3 length equals 16 residues. In germline, CDR1 is SGHDT, CDR2 YYEEEE. V shed 0 bases and J 7 bases; nucleotides not matched to a gene: 9. The CDR3: CASSLAGGDRVNTQYF. For the CDR3, the DNA is TGTGCCAGCAGCTTGGCCGGTGGGGACAGGGTAAATACGCAGTATTTT.

The rearrangement joins TRBV7-6 to TRBJ2-2; no clear D gene. The CDR3 loop spans 13 amino acids. Trimming removed 4 bases at V and 6 bases at J, with 9 bases between. Germline values: CDR1 SGHVS, CDR2 FNYEAQ. The CDR3 region is CASSSESAGELFF. The DNA of the CDR3 is TGTGCCAGCAGCTCTGAGTCCGCCGGGGAGCTGTTTTTT.

On this clone: Because it lacks the conserved phenylalanine or tryptophan at the end, this CDR3 is likely a read error. The rearrangement joins TRBV7-6 to TRBJ1-1; no firm D call. There are 14 residues in the CDR3. Trimming took 1 base from V and 1 from J, leaving 7 bases between them. Germline V gene sequence: CDR1 SGHVS, CDR2 FNYEAQ. CDR3: CASSLETSNTEAFL. The CDR3 bases are TGTGCCAGCAGCTTAGAGACTTCGAACACTGAAGCTTTCCTT.